The clone carrying this T cell receptor beta chain has more than one count but fewer than ten. Its antigen is unidentified. The sample comes from a study of T cells after yellow fever vaccination. Study conclusions and caveats: Weaker, the secondary response had a peak occurring faster, on day 5 versus 15.

The CDR3 totals 15 residues. The J segment lost 0 bases and the V segment lost 7 bases, leaving 7 bases of the junction unmatched. CDR1 is LNHDA, CDR2 SQIVND, per germline (reference sequence). Researchers made TCR cDNA using 5'RACE template switching, and this step added a universal primer site and UMIs. TCRdb reanalysed the 5' RACE reads using MiXCR and keeps one entry per CDR3 protein. This table has a few hundred thousand distinct CDR3 sequences, approximately 3.8% appearing once. This TCR derives from a young man who received the YFV17D yellow fever vaccine. Sample: PBMCs, taken on the day of the yellow fever booster vaccination. The chain combines TRBV19 with TRBJ2-3, with TRBD1 identical over 7 bases. The CDR3 DNA is TGTGCCAGTATGAGGGGCAGGGGGAGCACAGATACGCAGTATTTT. It is translated as CASMRGRGSTDTQYF.